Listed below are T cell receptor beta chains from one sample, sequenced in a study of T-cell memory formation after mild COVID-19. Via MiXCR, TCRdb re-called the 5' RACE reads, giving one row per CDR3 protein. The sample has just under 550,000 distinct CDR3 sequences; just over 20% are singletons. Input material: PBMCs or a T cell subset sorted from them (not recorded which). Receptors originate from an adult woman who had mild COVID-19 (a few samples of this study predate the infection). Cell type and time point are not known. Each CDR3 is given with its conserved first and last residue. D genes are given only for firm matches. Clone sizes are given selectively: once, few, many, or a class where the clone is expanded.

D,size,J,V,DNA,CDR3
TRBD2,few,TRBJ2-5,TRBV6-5,TGTGCCAGCTCTAAGGGCTTGTCTAGCGGGAGGAAAGAGACCCAGTACTTC,CASSKGLSSGRKETQYF
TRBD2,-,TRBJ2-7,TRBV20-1,TGCAGTGCTAGGACTAGCGGGAGGGGGTACGAGCAGTACTTC,CSARTSGRGYEQYF
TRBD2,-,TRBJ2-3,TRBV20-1,TGCAGTGCTAGTGAAGGACTAGCGGGGGGGCAGGCGACAGATACGCAGTATTTT,CSASEGLAGGQATDTQYF
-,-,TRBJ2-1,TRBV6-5,TGTGCCAGCAGTCAGACCGGGACGGCCTACAATGAGCAGTTCTTC,CASSQTGTAYNEQFF
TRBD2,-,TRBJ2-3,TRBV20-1,TGCAGTGCCCCGCGCAGTGCCTCTAGCGGGGGGGCCGAATCAGATACGCAGTATTTT,CSAPRSASSGGAESDTQYF
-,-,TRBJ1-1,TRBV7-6,TGTGCCAGCAGCCGTGGACAAGAAGGAATGAACACTGAAGCTTTCTTT,CASSRGQEGMNTEAFF
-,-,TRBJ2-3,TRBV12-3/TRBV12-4,TGTGCCAGCAGTTTAGGGCAGAAGAGCACAGATACGCAGTATTTT,CASSLGQKSTDTQYF
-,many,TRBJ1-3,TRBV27,TGTGCCAGCAGTTCCAGCTCTGGAAACACCATATATTTT,CASSSSSGNTIYF
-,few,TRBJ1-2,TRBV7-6,TGTGCCAGCAGCACAATCGCGGGGGGGACTAACTATGGCTACACCTTC,CASSTIAGGTNYGYTF
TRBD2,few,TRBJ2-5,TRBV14,TGTGCCAGCAGCCAAGTAAGACCAGCGGGAGTTTATGAGACCCAGTACTTC,CASSQVRPAGVYETQYF
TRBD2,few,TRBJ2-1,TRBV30,TGTGCCTGGAGACTAGCGGGACGGTACAATGAGCAGTTCTTC,CAWRLAGRYNEQFF
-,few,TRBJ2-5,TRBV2,TGTGCCAGCAGGAACCATGGGGATCGCGCGGGGTGGACCCAGTACTTC,CASRNHGDRAGWTQYF
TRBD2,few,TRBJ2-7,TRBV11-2,TGTGCCAGCAGCTTATGGGCGGGGGGAAGCTACGAGCAGTACTTC,CASSLWAGGSYEQYF
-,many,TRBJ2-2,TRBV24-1,TGTGCCACCAGTGATTGGAGCGGGGAGCTGTTTTTT,CATSDWSGELFF
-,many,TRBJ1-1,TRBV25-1,TGTGCCAGCAGTGAGTCCCGAGCGAACACTGAAGCTTTCTTT,CASSESRANTEAFF
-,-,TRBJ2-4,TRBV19,TGTGCCAGTAGTATCCGGGGGAGGGCCAAAAACATTCAGTACTTC,CASSIRGRAKNIQYF
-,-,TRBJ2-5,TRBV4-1,TGCGCCAGCAGCCAACTTCGGACGGGGGAGACCCAGTACTTC,CASSQLRTGETQYF
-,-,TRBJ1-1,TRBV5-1,TGCGCCAGCTTTAATCAGGGTTTTACGTCTGAAGCTTTCTTT,CASFNQGFTSEAFF